The 14 T cell receptor beta chains given below trace back to one sample, sequenced in a study of beta chain features in type 1 diabetes. The entirety of the isolated RNA underwent reverse transcription, so expressed TCRB transcripts were sequenced. Using immunoSEQ multiplex PCR, the repertoire was profiled, and TCRdb retains in-frame clones only, with some absent. The table has around 190,000 clones, around an eighth seen once. Input material: central memory CD4+ T cells from blood. The receptor source for this set is a woman between 18 and 29 years old in good health.

The chain carries TRBV15 and TRBJ2-3; perhaps TRBD2 as D (5 bases). CDR1 and CDR2 from the germline V gene are LNHNV and YYDKDF (reference sequence). The CDR3 is 15 residues long. Trimming removed 2 bases at V and 2 bases at J, with 11 bases between. The CDR3 spells CATSRSGTPTDTQYF. CDR3 sequence (DNA): TGTGCCACCAGCAGATCGGGAACCCCCACAGATACGCAGTATTTT. Using reference TRBV15 and TRBJ2-3 for the parts outside the CDR3, the full variable domain is DAMVIQNPRYQVTQFGKPVTLSCSQTLNHNVMYWYQQKSSQAPKLLFHYYDKDFNNEADTPDNFQSRRPNTSFCFLDIRSPGLGDTAMYLCATSRSGTPTDTQYFGPGTRLTVL.

This clone was picked up a small number of times. The chain couples TRBV25-1 to TRBJ1-5, with D possibly TRBD1 on 5 matching bases. CDR3 length: 14 residues. Germline V gene lookup returns CDR1 MGHDK and CDR2 SYGVNS. V lost 4 bases to trimming and J lost 6 bases, with 13 bases between them. The CDR3 sequence is CASSANGAAQPQHF. CDR3 coding DNA: TGTGCCAGCAGTGCTAATGGGGCGGCTCAGCCCCAGCATTTT.

This clone was counted only a few times. The chain is built from TRBV9 and TRBJ1-3; TRBD1 is a possible D gene (6 bases). CDR1 and CDR2 from the germline V gene are SGDLS and YYNGEE. V lost 3 bases, J lost 0 bases, and 13 bases lay in between. CDR3 length: 16 residues. The CDR3 here is CASSAGTSSSGNTIYF. DNA of the CDR3: TGTGCCAGCAGCGCCGGGACATCTAGCTCTGGAAACACCATATATTTT.

V gene TRBV9 combines with J gene TRBJ2-7; no definite D call. CDR3 size: 14 residues. V dropped 0 bases and J dropped 0 bases, with 7 bases sitting between them. The germline V gene encodes CDR1 SGDLS and CDR2 YYNGEE. CDR3 loop: CASSVVGSSYEQYF. DNA for the CDR3: TGTGCCAGCAGCGTAGTGGGCAGCTCCTACGAGCAGTACTTC. Full variable domain (remainder filled in from reference TRBV9 and TRBJ2-7): DSGVTQTPKHLITATGQRVTLRCSPRSGDLSVYWYQQSLDQGLQFLIQYYNGEERAKGNILERFSAQQFPDLHSELNLSSLELGDSALYFCASSVVGSSYEQYFGPGTRLTVT.

The chain links TRBV15 to TRBJ2-1, with D tentatively TRBD2 (5 bases). This CDR3 has 16 amino acids. CDR1 and CDR2 from the germline V gene are LNHNV and YYDKDF (reference sequence). V lost 1 base and J 1 base, leaving 11 bases between the germline ends. CDR3 in DNA: TGTGCCACCAGCAGAGCTACGGGAAGGTCCTACAATGAGCAGTTCTTC. It encodes CATSRATGRSYNEQFF.

This sequence joins TRBV2 and TRBJ2-7, with D possibly TRBD2 on 6 matching bases. CDR1 is SNHLY and CDR2 is FYNNEI in the germline V gene. The CDR3 extends over 15 amino acids. Deletions cut 3 bases from V and 4 bases from J, with 16 bases between. The CDR3 loop is CASSEKGLGTYEQYF. The CDR3 region has the DNA TGTGCCAGCAGTGAGAAGGGACTGGGGACGTACGAGCAGTACTTC. The entire variable domain, with the rest obtained from reference TRBV2 and TRBJ2-7, is as follows: EPEVTQTPSHQVTQMGQEVILRCVPISNHLYFYWYRQILGQKVEFLVSFYNNEISEKSEIFDDQFSVERPDGSNFTLKIRSTKLEDSAMYFCASSEKGLGTYEQYFGPGTRLTVT.

Many counts were recorded for this clone. The chain couples TRBV29-1 to TRBJ1-1, with D perhaps matching TRBD1 (5 bases). Germline values: CDR1 SQVTM, CDR2 ANQGSEA. CDR3 length: 11 amino acids. The V and J ends lost 6 bases and 11 bases respectively, with 16 bases between them. CDR3 loop: CSVSIGGGAFF. The CDR3, as DNA: TGCAGCGTCTCAATCGGGGGGGGTGCTTTCTTT.

The CDR3 region is CASSIDTSGRVNEQFF. The CDR3 coding sequence is TGTGCCAGTAGTATAGATACTAGCGGGAGGGTCAATGAGCAGTTCTTC. The chain carries TRBV19 and TRBJ2-1; 13 positions agree with TRBD2. This CDR3 contains 16 residues. Germline V gives CDR1 LNHDA, CDR2 SQIVND (reference sequence). Germline trimming cut 0 bases from V and 6 bases from J; bases unmatched to any gene: 2.

J is TRBJ1-1 and V is TRBV5-1, with D unclear. The ends were cut back, 1 base at V and 2 bases at J, with 9 bases in the middle. Germline CDR1 is SGHRS and CDR2 is YFSETQ. This CDR3 has 14 residues. The CDR3 bases are TGCGCCAGCAGCTTGTCGGAGGGAAACACTGAAGCTTTCTTT. Translation: CASSLSEGNTEAFF.

The chain is built from TRBV9 and TRBJ2-1; 10 bases are a match to TRBD1. Germline V gene sequence: CDR1 SGDLS, CDR2 YYNGEE. The J segment lost 8 bases and the V segment lost 3 bases, leaving 8 bases of the junction unmatched. The CDR3 has 15 residues. CDR3 loop: CASSGTRDRGYEQFF. In nucleotides, the CDR3 is TGTGCCAGCAGCGGAACCCGGGACAGGGGTTATGAGCAGTTCTTC.

Only a few counts were recorded for this clone. The chain is built from TRBV28 and TRBJ2-7; TRBD2 might be the D (7 bases). CDR1 is MDHEN, CDR2 SYDVKM, per germline. The CDR3 extends over 13 amino acids. The V end lost 5 bases, the J end lost 4 bases, and 12 bases lay between the germline ends. CDR3 protein: CASSGGARYEQYF. Here the CDR3 DNA reads TGTGCCAGCAGTGGGGGGGCAAGATACGAGCAGTACTTC.

V gene TRBV9 combines with J gene TRBJ2-1, with a tentative D call TRBD2 (5 bases). The CDR3 is 15 amino acids. The V end lost 2 bases, the J end lost 2 bases, and 11 bases lay between the germline ends. Per the germline V gene, CDR1 is SGDLS and CDR2 is YYNGEE. CDR3 amino acids: CASSVGRGPYNEQFF. CDR3 sequence (DNA): TGTGCCAGCAGCGTCGGTAGAGGGCCCTACAATGAGCAGTTCTTC.

This chain links TRBV2 with TRBJ2-1; the D is unclear. CDR3 size: 11 residues. Trimming took 9 bases from V and 3 from J, leaving 6 bases between them. Per the germline V gene, CDR1 is SNHLY and CDR2 is FYNNEI. The CDR3 DNA reads as TGTGCCAGTTCTAACTACAATGAGCAGTTCTTC. Its protein is CASSNYNEQFF.

This clone was detected only a few times. The identical CDR3 is also encoded by other nucleotide sequences in the sample. The rearrangement joins TRBV2 to TRBJ2-5; D is possibly TRBD1 (5 bases). With 2 bases removed from V and 5 bases from J, the gap between germline ends came to 12 bases. The germline CDR1 and CDR2 sequences are SNHLY and FYNNEI. There are 14 residues in the CDR3. The CDR3 DNA reads TGTGCCAGCAGTGAACTGACAGTTCAGGAGACCCAGTACTTC. Translation gives CASSELTVQETQYF.